The clone carrying this TCR beta chain has ten or more counts. This record belongs to a study of T-cell reconstitution after alpha-beta-depleted transplantation in children. For TCRbeta, the library was prepared with unique molecular identifiers. TCRdb analysed the PCR reads with MiXCR anew, one entry per CDR3 protein. The sample consists of 190,000 or so distinct CDR3 sequences, about 6.4% of them appearing once. Germline V gene sequence: CDR1 DFQATT, CDR2 SNEGSKA (reference sequence). The CDR3 extends over 15 amino acids. Trimming at V came to 6 bases and at J to 0 bases, leaving 7 bases not matched to a gene.

The sequence was obtained from a human donor who donated a stem cell graft to a child with Wiskott-Aldrich syndrome. Source: PBMCs from the stem cell graft donor, taken from the stem cell graft. The chain recombines TRBV20-1 with TRBJ2-2; 7 nucleotides agree with TRBD1. For the CDR3, the DNA is TGCAGTGCCTATGACAGGGCTCCGAACACCGGGGAGCTGTTTTTT. Translating it yields CSAYDRAPNTGELFF.